These 4 T cell receptor beta chains were sequenced from one sample in a study of T cell responses to AZD1222 COVID-19 vaccine. The protocol was immunoSEQ multiplex PCR, while the TCRdb copy is restricted to in-frame clones and leaves out a portion. The sample shows some 150,000 clones, around 92% of them seen only once. Sequencing used peripheral blood, obtained on day 0 of AZD1222 vaccination. The receptor set was obtained from an adult in good health.

This clone was observed a handful of times. The chain links TRBV7-3 to TRBJ1-1, with D possibly being TRBD1 (5 bases). Trimming removed 2 bases from V and 3 bases from J, with 7 bases in between. Germline V gene lookup returns CDR1 SGHTA and CDR2 FQGTGA. The CDR3 extends over 13 amino acids. The CDR3 protein is CASSLGGDTEAFF. CDR3 nucleotide sequence: TGTGCCAGCAGCTTAGGAGGGGACACTGAAGCTTTCTTT.

The V gene is TRBV25-1, the J gene TRBJ2-7; D is possibly TRBD1 (6 bases). V was clipped by 3 bases and J by 1 base, with 13 bases between them. There are 15 residues in the CDR3. CDR1 is MGHDK and CDR2 is SYGVNS in the germline V gene. The DNA for the CDR3 is TGTGCCAGCAGTGACCCCAGGACAGCTTCCTACGAGCAGTACTTC. Translated, it gives CASSDPRTASYEQYF.

V usage is TRBV7-2 and J usage is TRBJ2-5, with 10 positions matching TRBD1. The CDR3 totals 13 residues. J lost 7 bases, V lost 5 bases, and 4 bases had no gene match. Germline CDR1 SGHTA, CDR2 FQGNSA. As DNA, the CDR3 is TGTGCCAGCAGCCCGGACAGGGGGAGGACCCAGTACTTC. The encoded protein is CASSPDRGRTQYF.

There are a few counts of this clone. The chain links TRBV5-1 to TRBJ1-2; the D is unclear. V lost 0 bases and J 0 bases, leaving 9 bases between the germline ends. The CDR3 length is 15 residues. Germline V gene sequence: CDR1 SGHRS, CDR2 YFSETQ. Here the CDR3 reads CASSLDAGPNYGYTF. The CDR3 DNA sequence: TGCGCCAGCAGCTTGGACGCAGGACCTAACTATGGCTACACCTTC.